The 31 T cell receptor beta chains listed next were all sequenced from one sample in a study of T cell responses to AZD1222 COVID-19 vaccine. The method was immunoSEQ multiplex PCR; TCRdb's version includes in-frame clones alone and lacks a portion of them. The table has about 190,000 clones, around nine tenths seen once; the top ten hold 3.6%. The sample consisted of peripheral blood, taken 28 days after the second dose of the MenACWY control vaccine. These receptors all stem from an adult who received the MenACWY meningococcal vaccine as a control.

V usage is TRBV20-1 and J usage is TRBJ1-6; D call uncertain. Trimming took 6 bases from V and 2 from J, leaving 2 bases between them. Germline V gene sequence: CDR1 DFQATT, CDR2 SNEGSKA (reference sequence). CDR3 size: 11 residues. The CDR3 loop is CSAPYNSPLHF. The CDR3, as DNA: TGCAGTGCCCCCTATAATTCACCCCTCCACTTT.

This chain uses TRBV18 with TRBJ1-3; D remains ambiguous. CDR3 length: 12 amino acids. Germline V gives CDR1 KGHSH, CDR2 LQKENI. Trimming left V 2 bases short and J 4 bases short, with 3 bases between. CDR3 bases: TGTGCCAGCTCACCAGCGGGAAACACCATATATTTT. This codes for CASSPAGNTIYF.

CDR3 DNA: TGTGCCAGCAGCGTAGATGTGGGGGCAGGGGGTGGCTACACCTTC. Translated, it gives CASSVDVGAGGGYTF. The chain uses TRBV9 and TRBJ1-2; 7 bases align to TRBD1. CDR3 length: 15 amino acids. Germline V gene data show CDR1 as SGDLS and CDR2 as YYNGEE. V shed 0 bases, J shed 7 bases, and the junction held 9 bases outside the gene matches.

V is TRBV11-2 and J is TRBJ2-1; 8 bases map to TRBD1. V lost 5 bases, J lost 7 bases, and 13 bases stayed unmatched. CDR1 is SGHAT and CDR2 is FQNNGV in the germline V gene. This CDR3 comprises 16 residues. The chain's CDR3 is CASSPLRDRLLNEQFF. The CDR3 nucleotides are TGTGCCAGCAGCCCCCTTAGGGACAGGCTCCTAAATGAGCAGTTCTTC.

This chain uses TRBV11-1 with TRBJ1-3; TRBD1 matches 8 bases. This CDR3 is 14 amino acids long. Trimming at V came to 5 bases and at J to 4 bases, leaving 4 bases not matched to a gene. Per germline, CDR1 SGHAT and CDR2 FQDESV (reference sequence). The CDR3 DNA reads as TGTGCCAGCAGCCCGGACAGGGCCGGAAACACCATATATTTT. This gives the protein CASSPDRAGNTIYF.

The chain carries TRBV27 and TRBJ1-1, with 8 nucleotides matching TRBD1. From germline, CDR1 is MNHEY and CDR2 SMNVEV (reference sequence). The CDR3 spans 14 residues. Unmatched junction bases numbered 8, after V lost 6 bases and J lost 5 bases. The CDR3 here is CASSYSGGGTEAFF. The DNA for the CDR3 is TGTGCCAGCAGCTACTCAGGGGGCGGGACTGAAGCTTTCTTT.

V usage is TRBV7-6 and J usage is TRBJ2-3, with a tentative D call TRBD2 (6 bases). Trimming removed 5 bases at V and 5 bases at J, with 23 bases between. CDR1 and CDR2 (germline): SGHVS, FNYEAQ. The CDR3 covers 17 residues. In DNA, the CDR3 is TGTGCCAGCAGCCCAAATCCCCCGGGGGTAGTAATAGATACGCAGTATTTT. This gives the protein CASSPNPPGVVIDTQYF.

The chain uses TRBV5-4 and TRBJ1-3, with D perhaps matching TRBD1 (5 bases). CDR1 and CDR2 (germline): SGHNT, YYREEE (reference sequence). Trimming stripped 0 bases from V and 3 bases from J, with 13 bases between. The CDR3 covers 16 residues. As DNA, the CDR3 is TGTGCCAGCAGCTTGGGACAGCGAGGATATGGAAACACCATATATTTT. Translation: CASSLGQRGYGNTIYF.

This chain links TRBV2 with TRBJ2-3; 11 positions agree with TRBD2. This CDR3 has 15 residues. In germline, CDR1 is SNHLY, CDR2 FYNNEI. The V gene end was trimmed by 6 bases and the J gene end by 9 bases; junction bases not matched to a gene: 11. CDR3 nucleotides: TGTGCCAGCAGACGACTAGCGGGGTCCCCAAGGACGCAGTATTTT. Translating it yields CASRRLAGSPRTQYF.

This rearrangement joins TRBV7-8 to TRBJ2-5; D gene uncertain. This CDR3 region has 13 residues. Germline V CDR1 and CDR2: SGHVS, FQNEAQ. The V end lost 3 bases, the J end lost 3 bases, and 8 bases lay between the germline ends. In nucleotides, the CDR3 is TGTGCCAGCAGCTTTTGGATAAAAGAGACCCAGTACTTC. It codes for CASSFWIKETQYF.

The chain is built from TRBV29-1 and TRBJ2-7; 13 nucleotides match TRBD2. V was pared by 3 bases and J by 6 bases, with 11 bases of the junction left unmatched. There are 16 residues in the CDR3. Germline V gives CDR1 SQVTM, CDR2 ANQGSEA. The CDR3, as DNA: TGCAGCGTTGACGGGACTAGCGGGAATCAAGCGGGCGAGCAGTACTTC. It yields the protein CSVDGTSGNQAGEQYF.

The chain recombines TRBV30 with TRBJ2-5; D may be TRBD2 (6 bases). Per germline, CDR1 GTSNPN and CDR2 SVGIG (reference sequence). V was pared by 2 bases and J by 5 bases, with 15 bases between. This CDR3 has 14 amino acids. The CDR3 is CAWSSGRGTETQYF. The CDR3 region has the DNA TGTGCCTGGAGTTCGGGCCGGGGGACGGAGACCCAGTACTTC.

The chain employs TRBV6-4 and TRBJ2-1, with 8 positions matching TRBD2. Per the germline V gene, CDR1 is MRHNA and CDR2 is SNTAGT. The CDR3 is 15 amino acids. The V and J ends lost 0 bases and 13 bases, in that order; junction bases with no gene match: 11. The DNA for the CDR3 is TGTGCCAGCAGTGACTCCCCTAATCCGGGAGGGCATCAGTTCTTC. Protein product: CASSDSPNPGGHQFF.

This rearrangement joins TRBV9 to TRBJ2-5, with D possibly matching TRBD1 (5 bases). The CDR3 is made up of 13 amino acids. Germline loops: CDR1 SGDLS, CDR2 YYNGEE. The germline V and J ends were trimmed by 3 bases and 4 bases, with 10 bases remaining between them. The chain's CDR3 is CASSAQGRETQYF. The CDR3 DNA is TGTGCCAGCAGCGCTCAGGGTCGAGAGACCCAGTACTTC. The whole variable domain, remainder taken from reference TRBV9 and TRBJ2-5, is DSGVTQTPKHLITATGQRVTLRCSPRSGDLSVYWYQQSLDQGLQFLIQYYNGEERAKGNILERFSAQQFPDLHSELNLSSLELGDSALYFCASSAQGRETQYFGPGTRLLVL.

This chain connects TRBV19 to TRBJ2-1; D remains ambiguous. The CDR3 totals 12 residues. With 5 bases removed from V and 9 bases from J, the gap between germline ends came to 11 bases. The germline CDR1 and CDR2 sequences are LNHDA and SQIVND (reference sequence). CDR3 in amino acids: CASSQELAEQFF. The DNA of the CDR3 is TGTGCCAGTAGTCAGGAGCTCGCTGAGCAGTTCTTC.

Remarks on this clone: This specimen includes other DNA sequences encoding the same CDR3. V gene TRBV11-2 combines with J gene TRBJ1-1; D unresolved. This CDR3 is 13 amino acids long. Germline assignment: CDR1 SGHAT and CDR2 FQNNGV. Deletions cut 5 bases from V and 1 base from J, with 8 bases between. The CDR3 region is CASSLTKNTEAFF. The CDR3 nucleotides are TGTGCCAGCAGCCTCACAAAGAACACTGAAGCTTTCTTT. Full variable domain (outside the CDR3, taken from reference TRBV11-2 and TRBJ1-1): EAGVAQSPRYKIIEKRQSVAFWCNPISGHATLYWYQQILGQGPKLLIQFQNNGVVDDSQLPKDRFSAERLKGVDSTLKIQPAKLEDSAVYLCASSLTKNTEAFFGQGTRLTVV.

This rearrangement joins TRBV30 to TRBJ2-1; D tentatively fits TRBD1 or TRBD2 (5 bases each). Germline CDR1 reads GTSNPN; CDR2 reads SVGIG (reference sequence). This CDR3 has 15 residues. Trimming left V 4 bases short and J 3 bases short, with 16 bases between. CDR3 residues: CAWTTPGPNYNEQFF. The CDR3 DNA sequence: TGTGCCTGGACTACCCCGGGACCAAACTACAATGAGCAGTTCTTC.

The J gene is TRBJ1-5, the V gene TRBV6-4; TRBD1 is a possible D gene (5 bases). V dropped 2 bases and J dropped 0 bases, with 14 bases sitting between them. The germline V gene encodes CDR1 MRHNA and CDR2 SNTAGT. There are 17 residues in the CDR3. As DNA, the CDR3 is TGTGCCAGCAGTGACCCCGACAGTGCCTTTAGCAATCAGCCCCAGCATTTT. Protein: CASSDPDSAFSNQPQHF.

This rearrangement joins TRBV7-8 to TRBJ2-1; D is undetermined. The CDR3 sequence is 14 residues long. Germline CDR1 reads SGHVS; CDR2 reads FQNEAQ. V lost 1 base to trimming and J lost 5 bases, with 9 bases between them. The CDR3 DNA reads as TGTGCCAGCAGCTTAGGGGCTACCCACAATGAGCAGTTCTTC. Translated, it gives CASSLGATHNEQFF.

The chain couples TRBV3-1 (or the pseudogene TRBV3-2) to TRBJ1-6; 9 nucleotides match TRBD1. This CDR3 region has 16 residues. CDR1 is LGHDT and CDR2 is YNNKEL in the germline V gene (reference sequence). The V gene end was trimmed by 3 bases and the J gene end by 10 bases; junction bases not matched to a gene: 10. The CDR3 is CASSQNWDRAKSPLHF. CDR3 coding DNA: TGTGCCAGCAGCCAGAACTGGGACAGGGCTAAGTCACCCCTCCACTTT.

The CDR3 coding sequence is TGTGCCAGCAGTGAAGTGGGGACTAGGGGAGAGACCCAGTACTTC. This sequence encodes CASSEVGTRGETQYF. The chain joins TRBV6-1 to TRBJ2-5, with 8 bases identical to TRBD2. Germline CDR1 is MNHNS and CDR2 is SASEGT. Losses at the gene ends were 1 base for V and 4 bases for J; bases not matched to a gene: 5. This CDR3 is 15 amino acids long.

The CDR3 DNA follows: TGTGCCAGCAGCCCCAGGGGGAGAGCCTTCACAGATACGCAGTATTTT. The encoded protein is CASSPRGRAFTDTQYF. This chain links TRBV11-2 with TRBJ2-3; TRBD1 matches 7 bases. The germline CDR1 and CDR2 sequences are SGHAT and FQNNGV. J lost 2 bases, V lost 5 bases, and 10 bases had no gene match. This CDR3 has 16 amino acids. Filled out from reference TRBV11-2 and TRBJ2-3, the complete variable domain reads EAGVAQSPRYKIIEKRQSVAFWCNPISGHATLYWYQQILGQGPKLLIQFQNNGVVDDSQLPKDRFSAERLKGVDSTLKIQPAKLEDSAVYLCASSPRGRAFTDTQYFGPGTRLTVL.

The chain has TRBV4-3 and TRBJ1-4, with unresolved D. The CDR3 covers 15 residues. CDR1 and CDR2 from the germline V gene are LGHNA and YSLEER. V was trimmed by 1 base and J by 4 bases, leaving 10 bases between them. The CDR3 loop is CASSQVGGINEKLFF. CDR3 bases: TGCGCCAGCAGCCAAGTCGGCGGAATTAATGAAAAACTGTTTTTT.

Note on this clone: At the DNA level, this CDR3 is encoded by other sequences in the same sample as well. V and J are TRBV9 and TRBJ2-5, with 8 bases fitting TRBD1. After removal of 3 bases from V and 5 bases from J, the junction contained 9 bases not matched to a gene. Germline CDR1 reads SGDLS; CDR2 reads YYNGEE. CDR3 length: 15 amino acids. The CDR3 bases are TGTGCCAGCAGCGGCCAGGGGGCTCGTGGGGAGACCCAGTACTTC. It specifies CASSGQGARGETQYF.

The rearrangement joins TRBV5-1 to TRBJ1-2, with TRBD1 matching 8 bases. The ends lost 0 bases at V and 8 bases at J; junction bases unmatched: 6. Germline V gene data show CDR1 as SGHRS and CDR2 as YFSETQ. The CDR3 length is 14 residues. The CDR3 sequence is CASSLGGTGGGYTF. Here the CDR3 DNA reads TGCGCCAGCAGCTTGGGTGGGACAGGTGGAGGCTACACCTTC.

The chain joins TRBV19 to TRBJ2-7, with a weak D call TRBD1 (5 bases). V lost 5 bases and J lost 2, with 10 bases in between. This CDR3 spans 13 amino acids. The V gene's germline CDR1 is LNHDA and CDR2 SQIVND (reference sequence). CDR3 nucleotides: TGTGCCAGTAGTGGGGCGGCCACCTACGAGCAGTACTTC. This sequence encodes CASSGAATYEQYF.

The chain has TRBV6-5 and TRBJ2-7, with D perhaps matching TRBD1 (5 bases). CDR1 and CDR2 (germline): MNHEY, SVGAGI. Trimming took off 5 bases at V and 0 bases at J, with 14 bases between the two ends. CDR3 length equals 15 residues. The CDR3 loop reads CASSLRRATSYEQYF. CDR3 sequence (DNA): TGTGCCAGCAGTCTACGCAGGGCGACCTCCTACGAGCAGTACTTC.

V gene TRBV6-2 or TRBV6-3 combines with J gene TRBJ2-1; TRBD2 aligns across 10 bases. The V segment lost 2 bases and the J segment 8 bases; nucleotides outside the gene matches: 15. Germline loops: CDR1 MNHEY, CDR2 SVGEGT. The CDR3 spans 18 residues. Here the CDR3 DNA reads TGTGCCAGCAGTTACACGGGGCTAGCGGGAGCGTACGGCGATGAGCAGTTCTTC. Translating it yields CASSYTGLAGAYGDEQFF.

This clone was counted a single time. V usage is TRBV27 and J usage is TRBJ2-1; possible D gene TRBD2, 6 bases. V lost 2 bases and J 8 bases, leaving 16 bases between the germline ends. The CDR3 has 15 amino acids. CDR1 MNHEY and CDR2 SMNVEV come from the germline V gene (reference sequence). CDR3 region: CASSLGTGTSHEQFF. In DNA, the CDR3 is TGTGCCAGCAGTTTAGGGACTGGCACTTCTCATGAGCAGTTCTTC.

The chain employs TRBV12-5 and TRBJ2-1; 8 bases match TRBD2. The ends lost 1 base at V and 1 base at J; junction bases unmatched: 3. This CDR3 spans 16 amino acids. Germline assignment: CDR1 LGHNT and CDR2 FRNRAP. The chain's CDR3 is CASGLEVAGSYNEQFF. DNA for the CDR3: TGTGCTAGTGGTTTGGAGGTAGCGGGGTCCTACAATGAGCAGTTCTTC.

This chain uses TRBV7-9 with TRBJ1-4, with no clear D. This CDR3 contains 13 residues. The ends were cut back, 1 base at V and 8 bases at J, with 8 bases in the middle. Germline V CDR1 and CDR2: SEHNR, FQNEAQ (reference sequence). The CDR3 protein is CASSLGFSEKLFF. CDR3 in DNA: TGTGCCAGCAGCTTAGGGTTTAGCGAAAAACTGTTTTTT.